Following are 15 T cell receptor beta chains from one sample sequenced in a study of T-cell reconstitution after alpha-beta-depleted transplantation in children. Unique molecular identifiers were incorporated when the TCRbeta library was constructed. TCRdb analysed the PCR reads with MiXCR anew, one entry per CDR3 protein. This sample carries nearly 550,000 distinct CDR3 sequences, approximately 16% of them seen once, and the ten largest clones take more than 2.5%. The input for sequencing was PBMCs from the stem cell graft donor, taken from the stem cell graft. These receptors were obtained from a human donor who donated a stem cell graft to a child with acute lymphoblastic leukemia.

The genes are TRBV7-9 and TRBJ1-6; no firm D call. Germline assignment: CDR1 SEHNR and CDR2 FQNEAQ (reference sequence). The CDR3 runs 12 residues. V lost 5 bases and J lost 8, with 7 bases in between. In DNA, the CDR3 is TGTGCCAGCAGCCCCGGGGATTCACCCCTCCACTTT. It translates to CASSPGDSPLHF.

The genes are TRBV29-1 and TRBJ1-2; D is perhaps TRBD1 (6 bases). V was clipped by 4 bases and J by 4 bases, with 19 bases between them. CDR3 length: 15 amino acids. Germline V lookup: CDR1 SQVTM, CDR2 ANQGSEA. The CDR3: CSVVGYRENFYGYTF. CDR3 sequence (DNA): TGCAGCGTTGTAGGCTACAGGGAGAATTTCTATGGCTACACCTTC. Together with reference TRBV29-1 and TRBJ1-2, the CDR3 gives the full variable domain: SAVISQKPSRDICQRGTSLTIQCQVDSQVTMMFWYRQQPGQSLTLIATANQGSEATYESGFVIDKFPISRPNLTFSTLTVSNMSPEDSSIYLCSVVGYRENFYGYTFGSGTRLTVV.

The genes are TRBV10-2 and TRBJ1-5; no clear D gene. The CDR3 has 12 amino acids. Germline V gene lookup returns CDR1 WSHSY and CDR2 SAAADI. V was pared by 4 bases and J by 9 bases, with 10 bases between. This chain's CDR3 is CASSAGVGPQHF. The CDR3 nucleotides read TGCGCCAGCAGTGCGGGAGTCGGGCCCCAGCATTTT.

This clonotype was detected only a few times. The J gene is TRBJ2-3, the V gene TRBV20-1, with TRBD2 matching 12 bases. The CDR3 consists of 16 residues. V dropped 2 bases and J dropped 6; count of bases not matched to a gene: 9. Germline-derived CDR1 and CDR2 are DFQATT and SNEGSKA (reference sequence). The CDR3 loop is CSARLLAGGTHDTQYF. DNA of the CDR3: TGCAGTGCTAGACTACTAGCGGGAGGCACACATGATACGCAGTATTTT.

Many counts were recorded for this clonotype. V gene TRBV7-2 combines with J gene TRBJ2-1; a weak D match, TRBD2 (6 bases). Germline-derived CDR1 and CDR2 are SGHTA and FQGNSA. This CDR3 spans 16 amino acids. Trimming took off 1 base at V and 4 bases at J, with 14 bases between the two ends. The CDR3 DNA reads TGTGCCAGCAGCTTAGAGGGGACTGGAGGATACAATGAGCAGTTCTTC. Translation: CASSLEGTGGYNEQFF.

The chain recombines TRBV11-2 with TRBJ1-3, with D perhaps TRBD1 (5 bases). The CDR3 is 15 residues long. V lost 5 bases, J lost 0 bases, and 11 bases lay in between. Germline lookup yields CDR1 SGHAT and CDR2 FQNNGV. The CDR3 DNA reads as TGTGCCAGCAGCACTACAGGAAGCTCTGGAAACACCATATATTTT. It yields the protein CASSTTGSSGNTIYF.

This chain joins TRBV20-1 and TRBJ2-7; 9 bases agree with TRBD1. This CDR3 spans 14 amino acids. V lost 1 base and J lost 4; bases outside the gene matches: 5. CDR1 is DFQATT and CDR2 is SNEGSKA in the germline V gene (reference sequence). CDR3 protein: CSARVGGQGYEQYF. CDR3 DNA: TGCAGTGCTAGAGTTGGGGGACAGGGATACGAGCAGTACTTC.

This clonotype was seen a few times. The chain recombines TRBV5-1 with TRBJ2-7, with 10 bases aligning to TRBD2. This CDR3 has 15 residues. After removal of 4 bases from V and 3 bases from J, the junction contained 7 bases not matched to a gene. Germline V gene data show CDR1 as SGHRS and CDR2 as YFSETQ. DNA of the CDR3: TGCGCCAGCAGCACTACTAGCGGGGAGTTCTACGAGCAGTACTTC. This encodes CASSTTSGEFYEQYF.

There are a few counts of this clonotype. The V call is TRBV7-8, the J call TRBJ2-7; 14 bases line up with TRBD2. The germline V gene encodes CDR1 SGHVS and CDR2 FQNEAQ. V gave up 5 bases and J gave up 3 bases; unmatched junction bases: 6. CDR3 length equals 16 residues. The CDR3 reads CASSRGLAGARYEQYF. The CDR3 DNA follows: TGTGCCAGCAGCCGGGGACTAGCGGGAGCTCGCTACGAGCAGTACTTC. The variable domain in full, with the rest retrieved from reference TRBV7-8 and TRBJ2-7, is GAGVSQSPRYKVAKRGQDVALRCDPISGHVSLFWYQQALGQGPEFLTYFQNEAQLDKSGLPSDRFFAERPEGSVSTLKIQRTQQEDSAVYLCASSRGLAGARYEQYFGPGTRLTVT.

Only a few counts were recorded for this clonotype. The chain combines TRBV19 with TRBJ1-4; D gene unclear. V shed 3 bases and J shed 7 bases, with 9 bases lying between them. Germline lookup yields CDR1 LNHDA and CDR2 SQIVND (reference sequence). The CDR3 loop spans 13 amino acids. The CDR3 protein is CASSIPRSEKLFF. The CDR3 bases are TGTGCCAGTAGTATCCCCCGGAGTGAAAAACTGTTTTTT.

This clonotype was picked up a small number of times. Here the CDR3 DNA reads TGCGCCAGCAGCCAAGATCGACTAGCGGGAGCCCACGAGCAGTTCTTC. This gives the protein CASSQDRLAGAHEQFF. The rearrangement joins TRBV4-1 to TRBJ2-1; 12 bases agree with TRBD2. Unmatched junction bases numbered 7, after V lost 0 bases and J lost 10 bases. CDR3 size: 16 residues. The germline gives CDR1 MGHRA, CDR2 YSYEKL.

This clonotype turned up a few times. J is TRBJ2-5 and V is TRBV3-1; TRBD2 aligns across 8 bases. Germline V CDR1 and CDR2: LGHDT, YNNKEL (reference sequence). Trimming cost V 3 bases and J 5 bases; bases outside gene matches: 8. The CDR3 has 15 residues. The CDR3 here is CASSQLGLGVETQYF. CDR3 DNA: TGTGCCAGCAGCCAGTTGGGACTAGGAGTCGAGACCCAGTACTTC.

V is TRBV20-1 and J is TRBJ2-1; 8 nucleotides align to TRBD2. V gave up 0 bases and J gave up 7 bases; unmatched junction bases: 8. The CDR3 runs 15 residues. Per the germline V gene, CDR1 is DFQATT and CDR2 is SNEGSKA (reference sequence). DNA of the CDR3: TGCAGTGCTAGAGAAGGAGCGGGAGATTGGAATGAGCAGTTCTTC. Its translation is CSAREGAGDWNEQFF.

This clonotype showed up just a few times. This chain links TRBV5-5 with TRBJ1-2; tentatively, D is TRBD1 (6 bases). Germline CDR1 is SGHKS and CDR2 is YYEKEE (reference sequence). There are 15 residues in the CDR3. V was cut by 0 bases and J by 3 bases, with 12 bases left in between. The CDR3: CASSLAWGADYGYTF. The DNA of the CDR3 is TGTGCCAGCAGCTTGGCCTGGGGGGCCGACTATGGCTACACCTTC.

This clonotype turned up a few times. V and J are TRBV20-1 and TRBJ1-4, with D possibly being TRBD1 (5 bases). Looked up from germline, CDR1 is DFQATT and CDR2 is SNEGSKA (reference sequence). Trimming took 0 bases from V and 0 from J, leaving 14 bases between them. The CDR3 has 17 residues. For the CDR3, the DNA is TGCAGTGCTAGAGATGCGTATCGAGGGGCAACTAATGAAAAACTGTTTTTT. Its protein is CSARDAYRGATNEKLFF.